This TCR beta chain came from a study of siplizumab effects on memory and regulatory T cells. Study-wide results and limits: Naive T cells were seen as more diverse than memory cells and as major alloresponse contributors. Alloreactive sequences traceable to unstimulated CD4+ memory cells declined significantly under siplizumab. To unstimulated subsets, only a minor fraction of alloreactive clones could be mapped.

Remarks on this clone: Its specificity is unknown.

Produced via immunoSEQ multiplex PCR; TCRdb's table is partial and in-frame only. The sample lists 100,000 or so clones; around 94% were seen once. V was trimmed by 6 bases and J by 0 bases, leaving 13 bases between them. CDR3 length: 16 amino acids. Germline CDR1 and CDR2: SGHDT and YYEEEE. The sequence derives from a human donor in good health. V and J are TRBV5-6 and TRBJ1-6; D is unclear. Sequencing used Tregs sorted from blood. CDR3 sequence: CASTPREDSYNSPLHF. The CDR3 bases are TGTGCCAGCACCCCTAGAGAGGACTCCTATAATTCACCCCTCCACTTT.